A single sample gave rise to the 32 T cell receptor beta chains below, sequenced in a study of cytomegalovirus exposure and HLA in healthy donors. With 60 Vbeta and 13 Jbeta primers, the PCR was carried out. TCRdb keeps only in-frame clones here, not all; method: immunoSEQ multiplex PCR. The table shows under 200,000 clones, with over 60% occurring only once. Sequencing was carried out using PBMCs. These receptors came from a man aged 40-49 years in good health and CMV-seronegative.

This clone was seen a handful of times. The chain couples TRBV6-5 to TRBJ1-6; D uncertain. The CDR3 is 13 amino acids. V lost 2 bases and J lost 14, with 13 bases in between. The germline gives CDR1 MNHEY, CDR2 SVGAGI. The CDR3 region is CASSYEGRGALHF. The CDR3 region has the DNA TGTGCCAGCAGTTACGAAGGGCGCGGGGCCCTCCACTTT.

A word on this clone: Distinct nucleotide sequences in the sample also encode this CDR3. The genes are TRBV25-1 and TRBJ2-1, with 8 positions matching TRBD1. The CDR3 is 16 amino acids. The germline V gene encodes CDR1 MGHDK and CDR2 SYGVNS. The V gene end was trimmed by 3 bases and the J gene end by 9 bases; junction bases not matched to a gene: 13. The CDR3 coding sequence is TGTGCCAGCAGTGATCTTCCCAGGACAGGGTTTTTTGAGCAGTTCTTC. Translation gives CASSDLPRTGFFEQFF. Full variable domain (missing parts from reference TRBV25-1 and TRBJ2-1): EADIYQTPRYLVIGTGKKITLECSQTMGHDKMYWYQQDPGMELHLIHYSYGVNSTEKGDLSSESTVSRIRTEHFPLTLESARPSHTSQYLCASSDLPRTGFFEQFFGPGTRLTVL.

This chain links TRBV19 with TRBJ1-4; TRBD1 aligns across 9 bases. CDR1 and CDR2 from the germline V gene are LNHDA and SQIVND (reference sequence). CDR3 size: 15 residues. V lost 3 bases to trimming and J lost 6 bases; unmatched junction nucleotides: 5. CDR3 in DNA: TGTGCCAGTAGTATGCCGGACAGGGGTGATGAAAAACTGTTTTTT. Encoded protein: CASSMPDRGDEKLFF.

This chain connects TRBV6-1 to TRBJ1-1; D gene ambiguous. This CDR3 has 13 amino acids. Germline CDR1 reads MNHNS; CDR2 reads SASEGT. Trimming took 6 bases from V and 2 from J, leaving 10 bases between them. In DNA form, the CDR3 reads TGTGCCAGCAGCTTAGCGAGAAACACTGAAGCTTTCTTT. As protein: CASSLARNTEAFF.

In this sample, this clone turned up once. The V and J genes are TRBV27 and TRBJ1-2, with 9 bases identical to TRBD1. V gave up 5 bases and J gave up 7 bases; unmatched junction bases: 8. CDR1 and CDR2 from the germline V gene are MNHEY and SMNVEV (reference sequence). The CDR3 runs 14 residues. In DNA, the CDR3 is TGTGCCAGCAGTCCTGGACAGGGGAGGGGTGGCTACACCTTC. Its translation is CASSPGQGRGGYTF.

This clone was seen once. The CDR3 nucleotides read TGTGCCAGCAGCTCGGGGGTTAGCACAGATACGCAGTATTTT. It encodes CASSSGVSTDTQYF. This chain links TRBV7-2 with TRBJ2-3; a possible D gene is TRBD2 (6 bases). Trimming left V 4 bases short and J 0 bases short, with 8 bases between. The CDR3 is 14 amino acids. Germline assignment: CDR1 SGHTA and CDR2 FQGNSA.

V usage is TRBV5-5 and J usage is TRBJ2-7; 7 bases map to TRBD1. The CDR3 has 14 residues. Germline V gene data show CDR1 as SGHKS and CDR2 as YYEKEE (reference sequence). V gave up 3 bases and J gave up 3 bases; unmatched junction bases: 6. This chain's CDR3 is CASSSLAGGYEQYF. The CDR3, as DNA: TGTGCCAGCAGCTCATTGGCAGGGGGCTACGAGCAGTACTTC.

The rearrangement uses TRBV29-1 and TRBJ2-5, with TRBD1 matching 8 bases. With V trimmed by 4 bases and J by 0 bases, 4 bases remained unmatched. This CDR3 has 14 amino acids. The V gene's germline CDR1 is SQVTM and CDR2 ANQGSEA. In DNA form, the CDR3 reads TGCAGCGTTGTACCGGGACAGGACCAAGAGACCCAGTACTTC. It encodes CSVVPGQDQETQYF.

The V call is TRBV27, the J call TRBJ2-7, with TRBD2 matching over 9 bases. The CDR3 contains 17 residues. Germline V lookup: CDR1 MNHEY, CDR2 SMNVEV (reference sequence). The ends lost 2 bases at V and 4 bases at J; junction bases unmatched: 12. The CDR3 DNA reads TGTGCCAGCAGTTTACACGTGCGTAGCGGGGGAGCTTACGAGCAGTACTTC. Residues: CASSLHVRSGGAYEQYF.

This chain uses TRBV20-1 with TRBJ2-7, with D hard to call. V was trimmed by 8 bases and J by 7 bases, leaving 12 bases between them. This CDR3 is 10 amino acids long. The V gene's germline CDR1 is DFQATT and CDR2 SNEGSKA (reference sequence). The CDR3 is CSPLGEEQYF. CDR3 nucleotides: TGCAGTCCGCTAGGTGAGGAGCAGTACTTC.

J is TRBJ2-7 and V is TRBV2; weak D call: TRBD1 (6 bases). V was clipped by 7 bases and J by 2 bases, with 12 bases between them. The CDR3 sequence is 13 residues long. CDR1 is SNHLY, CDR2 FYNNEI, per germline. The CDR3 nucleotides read TGTGCCAGCACCACGGACAGACCCTACGAGCAGTACTTC. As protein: CASTTDRPYEQYF. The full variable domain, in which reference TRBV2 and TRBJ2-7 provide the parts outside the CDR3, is EPEVTQTPSHQVTQMGQEVILRCVPISNHLYFYWYRQILGQKVEFLVSFYNNEISEKSEIFDDQFSVERPDGSNFTLKIRSTKLEDSAMYFCASTTDRPYEQYFGPGTRLTVT.

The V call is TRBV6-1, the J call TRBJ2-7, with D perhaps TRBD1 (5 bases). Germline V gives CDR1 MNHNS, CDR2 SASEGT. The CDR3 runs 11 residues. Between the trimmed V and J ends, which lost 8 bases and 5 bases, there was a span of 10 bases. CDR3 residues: CASARVDEQYF. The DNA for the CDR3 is TGTGCCAGCGCCAGGGTGGACGAGCAGTACTTC.

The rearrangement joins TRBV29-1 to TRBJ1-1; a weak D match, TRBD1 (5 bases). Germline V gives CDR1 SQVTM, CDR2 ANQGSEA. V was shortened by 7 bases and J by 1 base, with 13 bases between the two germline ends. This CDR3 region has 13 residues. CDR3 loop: CSAGGRENTEAFF. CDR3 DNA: TGCAGCGCCGGTGGCAGGGAGAACACTGAAGCTTTCTTT. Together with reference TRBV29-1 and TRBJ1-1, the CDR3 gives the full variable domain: SAVISQKPSRDICQRGTSLTIQCQVDSQVTMMFWYRQQPGQSLTLIATANQGSEATYESGFVIDKFPISRPNLTFSTLTVSNMSPEDSSIYLCSAGGRENTEAFFGQGTRLTVV.

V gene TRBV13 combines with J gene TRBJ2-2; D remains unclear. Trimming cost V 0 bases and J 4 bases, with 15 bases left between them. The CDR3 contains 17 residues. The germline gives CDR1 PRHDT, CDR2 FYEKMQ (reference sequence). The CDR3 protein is CASSLGPAGGSTGELFF. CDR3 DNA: TGTGCCAGCAGCTTAGGCCCAGCTGGCGGTTCCACCGGGGAGCTGTTTTTT.

The CDR3 region has the DNA TGTGCCAGCGGGCGGGGATACGAGCAGTACTTC. It translates to CASGRGYEQYF. The V gene is TRBV6-5, the J gene TRBJ2-7; the D gene is possibly TRBD2 (6 bases). Germline CDR1 is MNHEY and CDR2 is SVGAGI. The CDR3 spans 11 residues. Trimming removed 8 bases from V and 4 bases from J, with 9 bases in between.

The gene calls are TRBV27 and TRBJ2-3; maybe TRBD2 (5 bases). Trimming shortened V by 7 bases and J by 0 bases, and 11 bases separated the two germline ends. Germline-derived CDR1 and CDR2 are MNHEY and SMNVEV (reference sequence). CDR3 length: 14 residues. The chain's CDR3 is CASKWEPSTDTQYF. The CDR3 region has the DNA TGTGCCAGCAAGTGGGAGCCTAGCACAGATACGCAGTATTTT.

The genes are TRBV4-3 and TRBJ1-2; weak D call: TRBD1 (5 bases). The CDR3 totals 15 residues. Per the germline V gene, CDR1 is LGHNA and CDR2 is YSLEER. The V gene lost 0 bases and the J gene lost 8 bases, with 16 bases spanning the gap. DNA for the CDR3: TGCGCCAGCAGCCAAGATGGCACAGTGACAGTCGGCTACACCTTC. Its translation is CASSQDGTVTVGYTF.

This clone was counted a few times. The CDR3 spells CAISEGGVMNTEAFF. DNA of the CDR3: TGTGCCATCAGTGAGGGGGGGGTTATGAACACTGAAGCTTTCTTT. The J gene is TRBJ1-1, the V gene TRBV10-3; D might be TRBD1 (5 bases). V was clipped by 2 bases and J by 0 bases, with 10 bases between them. This CDR3 contains 15 residues. Germline V gene lookup returns CDR1 ENHRY and CDR2 SYGVKD.

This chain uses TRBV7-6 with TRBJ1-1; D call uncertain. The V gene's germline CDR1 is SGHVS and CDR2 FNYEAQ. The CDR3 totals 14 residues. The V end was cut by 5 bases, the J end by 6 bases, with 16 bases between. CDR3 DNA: TGTGCCAGCAGCCCCGCCTCGGGTACCGCTGAAGCTTTCTTT. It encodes CASSPASGTAEAFF.

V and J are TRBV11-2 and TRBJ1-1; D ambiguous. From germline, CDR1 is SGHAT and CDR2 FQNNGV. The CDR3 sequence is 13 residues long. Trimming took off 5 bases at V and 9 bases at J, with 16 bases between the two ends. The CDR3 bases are TGTGCCAGCAGCCCATTGACGGAGACCAAAGCTTTCTTT. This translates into CASSPLTETKAFF.

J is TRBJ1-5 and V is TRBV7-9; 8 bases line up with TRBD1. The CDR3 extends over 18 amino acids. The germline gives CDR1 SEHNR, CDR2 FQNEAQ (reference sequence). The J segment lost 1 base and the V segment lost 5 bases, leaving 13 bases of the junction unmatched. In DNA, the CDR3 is TGTGCCAGCAGCCCATTCCCAGGGGGCGCGACAAGCAATCAGCCCCAGCATTTT. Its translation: CASSPFPGGATSNQPQHF. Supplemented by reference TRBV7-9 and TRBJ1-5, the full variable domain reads DTGVSQNPRHKITKRGQNVTFRCDPISEHNRLYWYRQTLGQGPEFLTYFQNEAQLEKSRLLSDRFSAERPKGSFSTLEIQRTEQGDSAMYLCASSPFPGGATSNQPQHFGDGTRLSIL.

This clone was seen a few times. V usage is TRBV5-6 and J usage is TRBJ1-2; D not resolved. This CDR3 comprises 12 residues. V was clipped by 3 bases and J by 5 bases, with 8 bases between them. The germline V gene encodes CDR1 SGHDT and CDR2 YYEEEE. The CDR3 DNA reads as TGTGCCAGCAGCTCCCGGTATTATGGCTACACCTTC. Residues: CASSSRYYGYTF.

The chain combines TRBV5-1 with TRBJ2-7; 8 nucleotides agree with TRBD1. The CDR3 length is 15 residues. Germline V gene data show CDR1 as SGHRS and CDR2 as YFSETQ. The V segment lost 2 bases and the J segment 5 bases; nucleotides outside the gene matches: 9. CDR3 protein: CASSFSPGGINEQYF. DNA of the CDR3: TGCGCCAGCAGCTTTAGTCCAGGGGGCATCAACGAGCAGTACTTC.

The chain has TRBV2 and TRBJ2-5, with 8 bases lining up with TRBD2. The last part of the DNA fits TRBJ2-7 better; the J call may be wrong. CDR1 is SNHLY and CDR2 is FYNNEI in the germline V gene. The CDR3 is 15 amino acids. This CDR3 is CASTNLAGIDYEQYF. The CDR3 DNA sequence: TGTGCCAGCACCAATCTAGCGGGTATTGACTACGAGCAGTACTTC.

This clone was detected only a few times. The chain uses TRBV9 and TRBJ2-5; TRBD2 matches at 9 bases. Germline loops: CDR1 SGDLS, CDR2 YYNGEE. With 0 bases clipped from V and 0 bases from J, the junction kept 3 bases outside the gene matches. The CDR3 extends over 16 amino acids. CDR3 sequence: CASSVGSGGNQETQYF. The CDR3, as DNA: TGTGCCAGCAGCGTAGGTAGCGGGGGTAACCAAGAGACCCAGTACTTC.

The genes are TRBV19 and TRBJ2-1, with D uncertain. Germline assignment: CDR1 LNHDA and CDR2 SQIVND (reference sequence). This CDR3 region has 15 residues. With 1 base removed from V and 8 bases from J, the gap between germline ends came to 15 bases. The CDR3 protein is CASSIGLTGNDEQFF. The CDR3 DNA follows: TGTGCCAGTAGTATAGGTCTGACTGGCAACGATGAGCAGTTCTTC.

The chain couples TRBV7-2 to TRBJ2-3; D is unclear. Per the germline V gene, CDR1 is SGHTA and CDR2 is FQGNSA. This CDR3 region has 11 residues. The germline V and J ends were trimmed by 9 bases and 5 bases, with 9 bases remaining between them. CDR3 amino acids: CASSLKDTQYF. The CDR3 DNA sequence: TGTGCCAGTTCCCTTAAAGATACGCAGTATTTT.

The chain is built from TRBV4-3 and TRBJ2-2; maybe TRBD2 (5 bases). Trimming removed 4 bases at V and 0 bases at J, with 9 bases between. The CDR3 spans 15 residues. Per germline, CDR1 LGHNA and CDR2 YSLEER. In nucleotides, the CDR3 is TGCGCCAGCAGCCTGGGAGACGCGAACACCGGGGAGCTGTTTTTT. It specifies CASSLGDANTGELFF.

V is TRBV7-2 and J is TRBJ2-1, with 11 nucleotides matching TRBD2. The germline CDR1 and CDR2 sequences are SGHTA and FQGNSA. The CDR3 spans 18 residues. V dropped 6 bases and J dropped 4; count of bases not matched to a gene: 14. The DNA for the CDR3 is TGTGCCAGCAGTCGAACTCTGGTGCTAGCGGGGGGATACAATGAGCAGTTCTTC. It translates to CASSRTLVLAGGYNEQFF.

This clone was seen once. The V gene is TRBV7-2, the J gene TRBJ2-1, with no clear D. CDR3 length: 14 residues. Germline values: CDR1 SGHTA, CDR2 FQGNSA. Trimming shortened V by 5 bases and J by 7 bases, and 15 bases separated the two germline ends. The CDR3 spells CASSPLRSTNEQFF. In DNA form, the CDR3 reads TGTGCCAGCAGCCCGCTGCGGTCTACAAATGAGCAGTTCTTC.

The CDR3 here is CASSGQGATGELFF. The CDR3 nucleotides are TGTGCCAGCAGCGGACAGGGGGCTACCGGGGAGCTGTTTTTT. The rearrangement links TRBV2 to TRBJ2-2; 11 bases agree with TRBD1. Losses at the gene ends were 6 bases for V and 5 bases for J; bases not matched to a gene: 2. CDR3 length: 14 residues. Germline-derived CDR1 and CDR2 are SNHLY and FYNNEI.

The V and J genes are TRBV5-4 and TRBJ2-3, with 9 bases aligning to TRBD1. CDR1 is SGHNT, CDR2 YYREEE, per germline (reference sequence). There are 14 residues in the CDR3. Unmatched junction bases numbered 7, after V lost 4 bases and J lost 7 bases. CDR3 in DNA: TGTGCCAGCAGCACGGACAGGGGATTGTATACGCAGTATTTT. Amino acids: CASSTDRGLYTQYF. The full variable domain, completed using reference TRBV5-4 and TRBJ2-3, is ETGVTQSPTHLIKTRGQQVTLRCSSQSGHNTVSWYQQALGQGPQFIFQYYREEENGRGNFPPRFSGLQFPNYSSELNVNALELDDSALYLCASSTDRGLYTQYFGPGTRLTVL.